Each of the 15 T cell receptor beta chains below was sequenced from the same sample in a study of blood T cell repertoires in COVID-19. Assay used: immunoSEQ multiplex PCR; TCRdb lists only in-frame clones, some missing. The sample contains 200,000 to 300,000 clones, roughly 90% of which appear only once. The sample consisted of peripheral blood. The receptors originated from a human donor in a cohort sampled during active COVID-19.

This chain links TRBV13 with TRBJ1-1; D is unclear. The CDR3 runs to 12 residues. V lost 5 bases to trimming and J lost 10 bases, with 14 bases between them. Germline CDR1 and CDR2: PRHDT and FYEKMQ (reference sequence). The CDR3 nucleotides are TGTGCCAGCAGCCCCCGGGGAGCCGGAGCTTTCTTT. Protein: CASSPRGAGAFF.

This chain links TRBV12-3 or TRBV12-4 with TRBJ1-2, with a weak D call TRBD1 (5 bases). Trimming cost V 2 bases and J 9 bases, with 13 bases left between them. CDR3 length: 13 residues. This CDR3 reads CASSLILPGRYTF. The CDR3 region has the DNA TGTGCCAGCAGTTTAATCTTGCCAGGGCGCTACACCTTC.

The V gene is TRBV10-2, the J gene TRBJ2-6; TRBD2 agrees at 7 bases. Germline trimming cut 3 bases from V and 4 bases from J; bases unmatched to any gene: 6. The CDR3 has 16 amino acids. Germline CDR1 is WSHSY and CDR2 is SAAADI. The CDR3, as DNA: TGCGCCAGCAGTGATATCGGGGGGAAGGGGGCCAACGTCCTGACTTTC. Protein product: CASSDIGGKGANVLTF.

This clone was found a few times. The rearrangement uses TRBV4-2 and TRBJ2-2; 9 positions agree with TRBD2. The V and J ends lost 0 bases and 4 bases, in that order; junction bases with no gene match: 6. Germline V gene lookup returns CDR1 LGHNA and CDR2 YNFKEQ. CDR3 length equals 17 residues. CDR3 nucleotides: TGTGCCAGCAGCCAAGAAACCGGGACTAGCACCACCGGGGAGCTGTTTTTT. It codes for CASSQETGTSTTGELFF.

The rearrangement joins TRBV24-1 to TRBJ2-6, with unresolved D. The CDR3 runs 16 residues. V lost 1 base to trimming and J lost 2 bases, with 8 bases between them. Germline CDR1 reads KGHDR; CDR2 reads SFDVKD. CDR3 in DNA: TGTGCCACCAGTGATTTTGGCCGGGCTGGGGCCAACGTCCTGACTTTC. It encodes CATSDFGRAGANVLTF.

The chain links TRBV7-8 to TRBJ2-1; D gene ambiguous. V lost 2 bases to trimming and J lost 4 bases, with 12 bases between them. This CDR3 is 15 amino acids long. The V gene's germline CDR1 is SGHVS and CDR2 FQNEAQ. The CDR3 bases are TGTGCCAGCAGCTTAAGTACTGGCGGATACAATGAGCAGTTCTTC. This gives the protein CASSLSTGGYNEQFF.

This chain uses TRBV7-2 with TRBJ2-7; D perhaps matches TRBD2 (6 bases). Between the trimmed V and J ends, which lost 3 bases and 5 bases, there was a span of 14 bases. Germline CDR1 is SGHTA and CDR2 is FQGNSA. CDR3 length: 14 amino acids. The CDR3 DNA is TGTGCCAGCAGCTTGAGGGACTTAATAAACGAGCAGTACTTC. Its translation is CASSLRDLINEQYF.

This chain connects TRBV10-2 to TRBJ1-2, with 9 bases matching TRBD1. V shed 6 bases and J 0 bases; nucleotides not matched to a gene: 5. The CDR3 length is 15 residues. Germline CDR1 and CDR2: WSHSY and SAAADI. DNA of the CDR3: TGCGCCAGCAGGGACAGGGGAAAAGCTAACTATGGCTACACCTTC. Its protein product is CASRDRGKANYGYTF.

The CDR3 reads CASSLTGSGGDTQYF. The CDR3 region has the DNA TGTGCCAGCAGTTTAACAGGATCCGGCGGAGATACGCAGTATTTT. This chain connects TRBV28 to TRBJ2-3, with TRBD1 as a possible D gene (5 bases). CDR3 length: 15 amino acids. With 2 bases removed from V and 5 bases from J, the gap between germline ends came to 14 bases. Looked up from germline, CDR1 is MDHEN and CDR2 is SYDVKM.

The gene calls are TRBV4-1 and TRBJ2-7; 10 nucleotides line up with TRBD2. The V gene's germline CDR1 is MGHRA and CDR2 YSYEKL. V dropped 1 base and J dropped 3; count of bases not matched to a gene: 6. CDR3 length: 16 residues. CDR3 amino acids: CASSQVGLAEFYEQYF. In DNA, the CDR3 is TGCGCCAGCAGCCAAGTTGGACTAGCGGAGTTCTACGAGCAGTACTTC.

This clone has only one observation. The chain has TRBV19 and TRBJ2-7; 9 bases fit TRBD1. CDR3 size: 14 residues. V lost 9 bases, J lost 1 base, and 7 bases stayed unmatched. CDR1 is LNHDA, CDR2 SQIVND, per germline (reference sequence). The CDR3 DNA is TGTGCCAGCGCCGGGGGGACAGGGTCCTACGAGCAGTACTTC. Its protein product is CASAGGTGSYEQYF.

The chain combines TRBV9 with TRBJ2-5; weak D call: TRBD2 (5 bases). The length of the CDR3 is 14 residues. The germline gives CDR1 SGDLS, CDR2 YYNGEE. Trimming took 1 base from V and 4 from J, leaving 11 bases between them. The CDR3: CASSVTDGGETQYF. CDR3 nucleotide sequence: TGTGCCAGCAGCGTAACGGACGGAGGAGAGACCCAGTACTTC. Variable domain in full (rest from reference TRBV9 and TRBJ2-5): DSGVTQTPKHLITATGQRVTLRCSPRSGDLSVYWYQQSLDQGLQFLIQYYNGEERAKGNILERFSAQQFPDLHSELNLSSLELGDSALYFCASSVTDGGETQYFGPGTRLLVL.

The chain employs TRBV28 and TRBJ1-2; 7 bases line up with TRBD1. Germline trimming cut 3 bases from V and 2 bases from J; bases unmatched to any gene: 9. Germline CDR1 MDHEN, CDR2 SYDVKM. The CDR3 spans 16 residues. The CDR3 spells CASSFRQGRRNYGYTF. CDR3 nucleotides: TGTGCCAGCAGTTTCAGACAGGGCCGGAGGAACTATGGCTACACCTTC.

The CDR3 spells CASTLRPEVAGRSSYEQYF. CDR3 DNA sequence: TGCGCCAGCACCCTGAGGCCCGAGGTAGCGGGGAGGAGCTCCTACGAGCAGTACTTC. The J gene is TRBJ2-7, the V gene TRBV5-1, with 8 bases fitting TRBD2. V shed 6 bases and J 0 bases; nucleotides not matched to a gene: 20. This CDR3 has 19 residues. CDR1 is SGHRS, CDR2 YFSETQ, per germline.

The rearrangement joins TRBV11-2 to TRBJ2-7; 11 bases agree with TRBD2. There are 18 residues in the CDR3. The ends lost 0 bases at V and 4 bases at J; junction bases unmatched: 11. Germline CDR1 SGHAT, CDR2 FQNNGV. The DNA of the CDR3 is TGTGCCAGCAGCTTAGATCGTTATAGCGGGAGGGCCGTATACGAGCAGTACTTC. Translated: CASSLDRYSGRAVYEQYF.